A single sample gave rise to the 24 T cell receptor beta chains below, sequenced in a study of neurological immune-mediated disorders. TCRdb re-derived calls from the 5' RACE reads in MiXCR, one entry per CDR3 protein. The table includes 45,000 to 55,000 distinct CDR3 sequences, about 5% detected once. What was sequenced was CD4+ T cells from blood. The receptor source for this set is a woman aged 18-29 years with multiple sclerosis.

This clonotype was seen repeatedly, ten times or more. The CDR3 DNA reads TGTGCCAGCAGTTTCACGAACACCGGGGAGCTGTTTTTT. Protein sequence: CASSFTNTGELFF. The chain joins TRBV12-3 or TRBV12-4 to TRBJ2-2; D ambiguous. The CDR3 has 13 amino acids. Trimming stripped 3 bases from V and 0 bases from J, with 2 bases between.

In this sample, this clonotype is medium-sized (0.01 to 0.1%). This sequence joins TRBV28 and TRBJ2-3; D perhaps matches TRBD2 (6 bases). Trimming removed 2 bases at V and 9 bases at J, with 12 bases between. CDR1 MDHEN and CDR2 SYDVKM come from the germline V gene. The CDR3 loop spans 13 amino acids. CDR3 amino acids: CASSLRGFWTQYF. CDR3 nucleotides: TGTGCCAGCAGTTTACGGGGGTTTTGGACGCAGTATTTT.

In this sample, this clonotype turned up a few times. The chain employs TRBV7-9 and TRBJ2-1; weak D call: TRBD2 (9 bases). Germline-derived CDR1 and CDR2 are SEHNR and FQNEAQ (reference sequence). Between the trimmed V and J ends, which lost 5 bases and 4 bases, there was a span of 21 bases. The length of the CDR3 is 17 residues. The DNA of the CDR3 is TGTGCCAGCAGCGAAGGACAGGGCGGGAGGGGATACAATGAGCAGTTCTTC. It translates to CASSEGQGGRGYNEQFF.

This clonotype was detected a few times. V usage is TRBV5-1 and J usage is TRBJ2-7; TRBD1 agrees at 7 bases. The CDR3 is made up of 13 amino acids. CDR1 and CDR2 (germline): SGHRS, YFSETQ. J lost 6 bases, V lost 0 bases, and 3 bases had no gene match. CDR3 DNA sequence: TGCGCCAGCAGCTTGGGACAGGGTAGCGAGCAGTACTTC. This codes for CASSLGQGSEQYF.

At least ten counts were recorded for this clonotype. The chain recombines TRBV20-1 with TRBJ1-4, with D possibly matching TRBD1 (6 bases). V gave up 6 bases and J gave up 5 bases, with 16 bases separating them. Germline V gene lookup returns CDR1 DFQATT and CDR2 SNEGSKA (reference sequence). The CDR3 runs to 14 residues. The CDR3 region has the DNA TGCAGTGCGGGGCTACAGGGATACAATGAAAAACTGTTTTTT. This codes for CSAGLQGYNEKLFF.

This clonotype was seen many times. V is TRBV20-1 and J is TRBJ2-1; possible D gene TRBD2, 6 bases. The CDR3 runs 16 residues. CDR1 is DFQATT and CDR2 is SNEGSKA in the germline V gene (reference sequence). Between the trimmed V and J ends, which lost 5 bases and 3 bases, there was a span of 20 bases. In DNA, the CDR3 is TGCAGTGCTGGGGTGCGGGGCTCCTCGTTCTACAATGAGCAGTTCTTC. Its protein is CSAGVRGSSFYNEQFF.

This clonotype was picked up many times. The chain joins TRBV20-1 to TRBJ2-3; 8 nucleotides agree with TRBD2. Germline V lookup: CDR1 DFQATT, CDR2 SNEGSKA (reference sequence). The CDR3 is 15 amino acids. V was clipped by 7 bases and J by 6 bases; unmatched bases: 15. The CDR3 region has the DNA TGCAGTGGTTCCCCGGGGGGGACTCCCCCGGATACGCAGTATTTT. Translated, it gives CSGSPGGTPPDTQYF.

This clonotype was seen repeatedly, ten times or more. The V and J genes are TRBV25-1 and TRBJ1-1, with 7 bases aligning to TRBD1. V dropped 3 bases and J dropped 4; count of bases not matched to a gene: 8. CDR3 size: 15 residues. CDR1 is MGHDK and CDR2 is SYGVNS in the germline V gene. CDR3 residues: CASSDLDRFGTEAFF. CDR3 nucleotides: TGTGCCAGCAGTGATTTGGACAGGTTCGGCACTGAAGCTTTCTTT.

This clonotype was picked up many times. The chain is built from TRBV12-3 or TRBV12-4 and TRBJ2-1, with unresolved D. The length of the CDR3 is 13 residues. V was cut by 5 bases and J by 12 bases, with 17 bases left in between. CDR3 in amino acids: CASSPLLSSGQFF. For the CDR3, the DNA is TGTGCCAGCAGTCCCCTCTTGAGCAGTGGGCAGTTCTTC.

This clonotype was found many times. The CDR3 region is CSARAAFAGMGTGELFF. The CDR3 DNA reads as TGCAGTGCTAGAGCCGCATTCGCGGGGATGGGCACCGGGGAGCTGTTTTTT. The chain carries TRBV20-1 and TRBJ2-2, with D possibly matching TRBD2 (6 bases). Germline CDR1 reads DFQATT; CDR2 reads SNEGSKA (reference sequence). The germline V and J ends were trimmed by 1 base and 4 bases, with 19 bases remaining between them. CDR3 length: 17 amino acids.

The sample holds many counts of this clonotype. This chain links TRBV5-1 with TRBJ1-6, with D possibly TRBD1 on 5 matching bases. From germline, CDR1 is SGHRS and CDR2 YFSETQ. This CDR3 spans 13 amino acids. Between the trimmed V and J ends, which lost 0 bases and 9 bases, there was a span of 7 bases. This CDR3 reads CASSLAGTSPLHF. CDR3 nucleotide sequence: TGCGCCAGCAGCTTGGCAGGGACTTCACCCCTCCACTTT. The whole variable domain, remainder taken from reference TRBV5-1 and TRBJ1-6, is KAGVTQTPRYLIKTRGQQVTLSCSPISGHRSVSWYQQTPGQGLQFLFEYFSETQRNKGNFPGRFSGRQFSNSRSEMNVSTLELGDSALYLCASSLAGTSPLHFGNGTRLTVT.

This clonotype has a count of ten or more. V and J are TRBV5-6 and TRBJ1-1; D might be TRBD1 (5 bases). The germline V gene encodes CDR1 SGHDT and CDR2 YYEEEE. The germline V and J ends were trimmed by 4 bases and 2 bases, with 21 bases remaining between them. CDR3 length: 17 amino acids. CDR3 sequence reads: CASSRGSLGQLNTEAFF. The CDR3 nucleotides read TGTGCCAGCAGCCGAGGGTCCTTGGGGCAGCTAAACACTGAAGCTTTCTTT.

This clonotype was observed many times. The chain uses TRBV7-3 and TRBJ2-1; D not resolved. The V gene lost 1 base and the J gene lost 6 bases, with 13 bases spanning the gap. Germline assignment: CDR1 SGHTA and CDR2 FQGTGA. This CDR3 is built from 15 residues. CDR3 sequence (DNA): TGTGCCAGCAGCTTAAGCCGCCCTGGGCCCAATGAGCAGTTCTTC. Its translation is CASSLSRPGPNEQFF.

This clonotype was recorded at least ten times. The chain carries TRBV7-2 and TRBJ1-4, with 7 bases lining up with TRBD1. The CDR3 is 15 amino acids. Germline lookup yields CDR1 SGHTA and CDR2 FQGNSA. V was clipped by 0 bases and J by 7 bases; unmatched bases: 5. This CDR3 is CASSLAGRGGEKLFF. In DNA form, the CDR3 reads TGTGCCAGCAGCTTAGCGGGCAGGGGGGGTGAAAAACTGTTTTTT.

This clonotype was counted ten times or more. The chain is built from TRBV20-1 and TRBJ2-3; TRBD2 matches at 12 bases. The CDR3 is 16 amino acids. Germline CDR1 and CDR2: DFQATT and SNEGSKA (reference sequence). Losses at the gene ends were 2 bases for V and 0 bases for J; bases not matched to a gene: 3. CDR3 sequence: CSARSGTSGSTDTQYF. CDR3 nucleotide sequence: TGCAGTGCTAGATCGGGGACTAGCGGGAGCACAGATACGCAGTATTTT.

This clonotype was observed at least ten times. The chain combines TRBV28 with TRBJ1-1; D ambiguous. The germline V gene encodes CDR1 MDHEN and CDR2 SYDVKM. CDR3 length equals 13 residues. V gave up 6 bases and J gave up 2 bases, with 10 bases separating them. The CDR3 protein is CASSPQPNTEAFF. The DNA of the CDR3 is TGTGCCAGCAGCCCACAACCAAACACTGAAGCTTTCTTT.

This clonotype has ten or more counts. The chain carries TRBV5-1 and TRBJ2-5; TRBD1 aligns across 9 bases. This CDR3 comprises 14 residues. Germline V gives CDR1 SGHRS, CDR2 YFSETQ. J lost 4 bases, V lost 5 bases, and 6 bases had no gene match. The CDR3 nucleotides read TGCGCCAGCAGGATGACAGGGGGGCGAGAGACCCAGTACTTC. It codes for CASRMTGGRETQYF.

This clonotype was picked up many times. CDR3 bases: TGCAGTGCTAGAAATGTGTACCAAGAGACCCAGTACTTC. Its translation is CSARNVYQETQYF. The chain carries TRBV20-1 and TRBJ2-5; D remains ambiguous. V lost 2 bases to trimming and J lost 0 bases, with 7 bases between them. The germline V gene has CDR1 DFQATT and CDR2 SNEGSKA (reference sequence). This CDR3 spans 13 amino acids.

This clonotype appeared many times. This rearrangement joins TRBV5-1 to TRBJ2-7; 7 bases agree with TRBD1. The CDR3 is made up of 15 amino acids. From germline, CDR1 is SGHRS and CDR2 YFSETQ. The V and J ends lost 2 bases and 0 bases, in that order; junction bases with no gene match: 5. CDR3 amino acids: CASSFTGDGSYEQYF. The CDR3 nucleotides are TGCGCCAGCAGCTTTACAGGGGATGGCTCCTACGAGCAGTACTTC.

This clonotype was detected ten times or more. The chain links TRBV7-9 to TRBJ1-2, with 9 nucleotides matching TRBD1. The germline gives CDR1 SEHNR, CDR2 FQNEAQ (reference sequence). Trimming removed 5 bases from V and 4 bases from J; junction bases left unmatched: 8. This CDR3 has 15 amino acids. The CDR3 DNA follows: TGTGCCAGCAGCGCTTTACAGGGGGCCCCCTATGGCTACACCTTC. This translates into CASSALQGAPYGYTF. Full variable domain (remainder filled in from reference TRBV7-9 and TRBJ1-2): DTGVSQNPRHKITKRGQNVTFRCDPISEHNRLYWYRQTLGQGPEFLTYFQNEAQLEKSRLLSDRFSAERPKGSFSTLEIQRTEQGDSAMYLCASSALQGAPYGYTFGSGTRLTVV.

This clonotype was recorded many times. The genes are TRBV29-1 and TRBJ1-1; no reliable D call. CDR3 length: 14 amino acids. V lost 6 bases to trimming and J lost 0 bases, with 14 bases between them. The germline CDR1 and CDR2 sequences are SQVTM and ANQGSEA. The CDR3, as DNA: TGCAGCGTGGCCGGCGTTGGTTTGAACACTGAAGCTTTCTTT. Its protein is CSVAGVGLNTEAFF.

This clonotype came up once. The rearrangement uses TRBV14 and TRBJ1-1; D unresolved. Trimming cost V 6 bases and J 1 base, with 12 bases left between them. Germline V CDR1 and CDR2: SGHDN, FVKESK. The CDR3 length is 14 residues. The CDR3: CASRTWERNTEAFF. CDR3 coding DNA: TGTGCCAGCAGGACGTGGGAGAGGAACACTGAAGCTTTCTTT.

This clonotype has ten or more counts. The V call is TRBV5-1, the J call TRBJ1-2, with D possibly being TRBD1 (5 bases). CDR3 length equals 15 residues. Trimming took 1 base from V and 2 from J, leaving 12 bases between them. The germline gives CDR1 SGHRS, CDR2 YFSETQ. CDR3 DNA sequence: TGCGCCAGCAGCTTGACGGGGGATCGGAACTATGGCTACACCTTC. It yields the protein CASSLTGDRNYGYTF.

This clonotype was counted many times. The chain is built from TRBV12-3 or TRBV12-4 and TRBJ2-4, with D possibly matching TRBD1 (6 bases). With 4 bases removed from V and 1 base from J, the gap between germline ends came to 14 bases. The CDR3 is 16 residues long. The CDR3 is CASSSQGSGAKNIQYF. CDR3 sequence (DNA): TGTGCCAGCAGTTCGCAGGGGTCTGGGGCCAAAAACATTCAGTACTTC.